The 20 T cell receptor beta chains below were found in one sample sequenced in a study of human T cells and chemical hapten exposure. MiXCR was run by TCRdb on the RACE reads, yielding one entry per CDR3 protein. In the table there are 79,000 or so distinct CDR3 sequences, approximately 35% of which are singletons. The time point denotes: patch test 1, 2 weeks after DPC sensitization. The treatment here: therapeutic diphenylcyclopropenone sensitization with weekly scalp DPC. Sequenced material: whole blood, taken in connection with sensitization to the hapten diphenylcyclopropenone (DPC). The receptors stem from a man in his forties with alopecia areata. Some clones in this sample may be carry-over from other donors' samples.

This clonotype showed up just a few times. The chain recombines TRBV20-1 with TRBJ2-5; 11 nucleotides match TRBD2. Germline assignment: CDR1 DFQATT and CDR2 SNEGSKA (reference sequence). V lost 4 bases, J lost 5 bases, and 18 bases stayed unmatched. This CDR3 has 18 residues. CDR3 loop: CSAIPSGRSGRPGETQYF. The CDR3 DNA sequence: TGCAGTGCTATACCTAGCGGGAGGAGCGGGCGACCGGGGGAGACCCAGTACTTC.

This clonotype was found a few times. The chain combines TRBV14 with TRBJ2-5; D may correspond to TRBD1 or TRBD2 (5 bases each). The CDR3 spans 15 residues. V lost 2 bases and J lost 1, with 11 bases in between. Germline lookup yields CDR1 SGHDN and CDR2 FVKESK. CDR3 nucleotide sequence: TGTGCCAGCAGCCAACGGGGCGGGCCCCAAGAGACCCAGTACTTC. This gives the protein CASSQRGGPQETQYF.

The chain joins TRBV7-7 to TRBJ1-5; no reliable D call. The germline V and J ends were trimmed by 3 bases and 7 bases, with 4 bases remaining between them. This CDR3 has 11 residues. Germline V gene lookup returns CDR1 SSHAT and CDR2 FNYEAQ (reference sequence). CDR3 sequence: CASSFRQPQHF. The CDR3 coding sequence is TGTGCCAGCAGCTTTCGCCAGCCCCAGCATTTT.

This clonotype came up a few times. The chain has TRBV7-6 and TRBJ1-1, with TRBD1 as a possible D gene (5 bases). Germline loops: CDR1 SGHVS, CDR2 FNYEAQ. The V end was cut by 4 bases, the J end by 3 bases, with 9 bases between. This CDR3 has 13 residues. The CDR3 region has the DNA TGTGCCAGCAGCTCACAGGTATACACTGAAGCTTTCTTT. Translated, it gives CASSSQVYTEAFF.

The CDR3 is CSVKIDPHPTDTQYF. CDR3 in DNA: TGCAGTGTAAAAATAGACCCCCATCCCACAGATACGCAGTATTTT. The rearrangement joins TRBV20-1 to TRBJ2-3; no reliable D call. V lost 7 bases and J 2 bases, leaving 19 bases between the germline ends. This CDR3 comprises 15 residues. CDR1 DFQATT and CDR2 SNEGSKA come from the germline V gene (reference sequence).

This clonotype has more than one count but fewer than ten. The CDR3 nucleotides are TGTGCCTGGAGCAACTCATACCGCACAGATACGCAGTATTTT. Amino acid sequence: CAWSNSYRTDTQYF. This rearrangement joins TRBV30 to TRBJ2-3; D is uncertain. This CDR3 has 14 amino acids. Trimming pared 3 bases from V and 1 base from J, leaving 11 bases between. The V gene's germline CDR1 is GTSNPN and CDR2 SVGIG (reference sequence).

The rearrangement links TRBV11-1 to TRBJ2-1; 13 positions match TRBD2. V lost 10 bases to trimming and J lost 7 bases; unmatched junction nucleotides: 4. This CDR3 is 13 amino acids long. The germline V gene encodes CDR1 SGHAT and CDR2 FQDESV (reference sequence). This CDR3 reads CAILGLAGNEQFF. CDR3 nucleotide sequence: TGTGCCATATTGGGACTAGCGGGAAATGAGCAGTTCTTC.

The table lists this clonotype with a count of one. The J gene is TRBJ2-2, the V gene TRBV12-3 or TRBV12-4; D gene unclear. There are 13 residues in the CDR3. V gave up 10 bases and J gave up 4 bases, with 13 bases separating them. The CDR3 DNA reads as TGTGCCACCACTGGTTCGGGCACCGGGGAGCTGTTTTTT. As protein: CATTGSGTGELFF.

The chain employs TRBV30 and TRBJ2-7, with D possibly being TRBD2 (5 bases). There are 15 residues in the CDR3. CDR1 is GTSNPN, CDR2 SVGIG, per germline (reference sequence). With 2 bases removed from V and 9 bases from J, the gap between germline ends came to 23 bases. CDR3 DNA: TGTGCCTGGAGTAACTTGGTAGCGCGAAACGGCGGGCAGTACTTC. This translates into CAWSNLVARNGGQYF.

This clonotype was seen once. The CDR3 DNA sequence: TGTGCCAGCACCGGACAGGGTCCCTACGAGCAGTACTTC. As protein: CASTGQGPYEQYF. This chain connects TRBV27 to TRBJ2-7; 8 nucleotides match TRBD1. After removal of 7 bases from V and 2 bases from J, the junction contained 4 bases not matched to a gene. The CDR3 is made up of 13 amino acids. Germline values: CDR1 MNHEY, CDR2 SMNVEV (reference sequence).

This CDR3 is CASSTRTGLNEQFF. CDR3 nucleotide sequence: TGTGCCAGTAGCACTAGAACAGGGTTGAATGAGCAGTTCTTC. This chain joins TRBV19 and TRBJ2-1, with D perhaps TRBD1 (6 bases). The CDR3 runs to 14 residues. CDR1 and CDR2 (germline): LNHDA, SQIVND (reference sequence). Trimming removed 6 bases from V and 7 bases from J, with 16 bases in between.

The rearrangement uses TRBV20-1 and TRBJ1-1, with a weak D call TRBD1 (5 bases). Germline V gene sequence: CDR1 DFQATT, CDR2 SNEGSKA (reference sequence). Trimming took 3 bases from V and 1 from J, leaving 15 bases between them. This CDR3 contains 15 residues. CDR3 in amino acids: CSASKVGRANTEAFF. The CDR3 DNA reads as TGCAGTGCTAGTAAGGTTGGCAGGGCGAACACTGAAGCTTTCTTT.

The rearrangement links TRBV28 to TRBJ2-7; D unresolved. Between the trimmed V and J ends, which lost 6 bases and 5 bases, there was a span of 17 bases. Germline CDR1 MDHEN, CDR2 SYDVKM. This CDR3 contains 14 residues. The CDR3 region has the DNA TGTGCCAGCAGCGGCTTTGTTCTCGGCCACGAGCAGTACTTC. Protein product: CASSGFVLGHEQYF.

CDR3 residues: CSAKRQDNTEAFF. CDR3 coding DNA: TGCAGTGCTAAAAGACAGGATAACACTGAAGCTTTCTTT. The chain is built from TRBV20-1 and TRBJ1-1; perhaps TRBD1 as D (6 bases). There are 13 residues in the CDR3. V was shortened by 4 bases and J by 2 bases, with 11 bases between the two germline ends. Germline CDR1 reads DFQATT; CDR2 reads SNEGSKA (reference sequence).

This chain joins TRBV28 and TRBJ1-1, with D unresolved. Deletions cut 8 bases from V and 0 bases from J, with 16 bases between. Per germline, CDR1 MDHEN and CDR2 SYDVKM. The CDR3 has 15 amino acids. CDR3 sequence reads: CASLPLGSLNTEAFF. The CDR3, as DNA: TGTGCCAGCCTCCCCTTGGGCAGCTTGAACACTGAAGCTTTCTTT.

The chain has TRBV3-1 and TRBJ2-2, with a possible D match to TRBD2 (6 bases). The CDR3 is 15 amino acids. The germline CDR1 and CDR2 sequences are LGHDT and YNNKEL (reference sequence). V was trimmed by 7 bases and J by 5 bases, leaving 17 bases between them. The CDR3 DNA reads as TGTGCCAGCACCCTAACGGGTAGCGGAACCGGGGAGCTGTTTTTT. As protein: CASTLTGSGTGELFF.

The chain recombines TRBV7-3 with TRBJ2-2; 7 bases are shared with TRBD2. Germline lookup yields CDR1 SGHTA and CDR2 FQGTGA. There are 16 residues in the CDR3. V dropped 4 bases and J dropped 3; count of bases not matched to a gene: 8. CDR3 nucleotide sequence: TGTGCCAGCAGCTCAGGCGCTAGCGGTTACACCGGGGAGCTGTTTTTT. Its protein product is CASSSGASGYTGELFF.

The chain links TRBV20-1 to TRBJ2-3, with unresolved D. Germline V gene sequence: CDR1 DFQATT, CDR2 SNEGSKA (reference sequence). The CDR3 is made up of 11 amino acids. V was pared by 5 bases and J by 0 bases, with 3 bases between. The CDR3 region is CSAPSTDTQYF. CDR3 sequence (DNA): TGCAGTGCTCCTAGCACAGATACGCAGTATTTT.

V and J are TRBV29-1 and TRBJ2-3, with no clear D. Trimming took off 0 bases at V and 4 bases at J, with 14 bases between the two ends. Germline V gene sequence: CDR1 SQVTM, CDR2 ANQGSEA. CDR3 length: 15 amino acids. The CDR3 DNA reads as TGCAGCGTTGAAGATCTTTCTCCCGGTCCAGATACGCAGTATTTT. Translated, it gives CSVEDLSPGPDTQYF.

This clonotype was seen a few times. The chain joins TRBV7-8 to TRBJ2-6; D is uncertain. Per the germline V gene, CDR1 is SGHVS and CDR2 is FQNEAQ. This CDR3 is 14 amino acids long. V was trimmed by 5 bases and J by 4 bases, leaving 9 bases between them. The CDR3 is CASSPSQGANVLTF. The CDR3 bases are TGTGCCAGCAGCCCCTCGCAAGGGGCCAACGTCCTGACTTTC.